This TCR beta chain was documented in a study of CD8 T cells in Susac syndrome. The authors reverse transcribed roughly 0.5 to 1 ug RNA with random hexamers. A multiplex approach, immunoSEQ multiplex PCR, amplified TCR beta CDR3 across 54 Vbeta and 13 Jbeta. TCRdb re-called the immunoSEQ multiplex PCR reads through MiXCR, storing one row per CDR3 protein. The table lists 330,000 or so distinct CDR3 sequences, about nine tenths of them singletons. Multiple sclerosis controls were treatment-naive patients with stable or active relapsing-remitting disease. Whole-study results and caveats: The study acknowledged a relatively small number of individuals in its TCR sequencing and HLA analysis.

As for this clonotype: What it binds is unknown.

The CDR3 sequence is 15 residues long. Germline V gives CDR1 DFQATT, CDR2 SNEGSKA (reference sequence). The V end was cut by 6 bases, the J end by 0 bases, with 18 bases between. Input material: CD8+ T cells from PBMCs. The sequence was obtained from a human donor with multiple sclerosis. The V and J genes are TRBV20-1 and TRBJ2-7; weak D call: TRBD1 (5 bases). The CDR3 nucleotides read TGCAGTGCCTTAGGGGTGGCAGACAGCTCCTACGAGCAGTACTTC. As protein: CSALGVADSSYEQYF.